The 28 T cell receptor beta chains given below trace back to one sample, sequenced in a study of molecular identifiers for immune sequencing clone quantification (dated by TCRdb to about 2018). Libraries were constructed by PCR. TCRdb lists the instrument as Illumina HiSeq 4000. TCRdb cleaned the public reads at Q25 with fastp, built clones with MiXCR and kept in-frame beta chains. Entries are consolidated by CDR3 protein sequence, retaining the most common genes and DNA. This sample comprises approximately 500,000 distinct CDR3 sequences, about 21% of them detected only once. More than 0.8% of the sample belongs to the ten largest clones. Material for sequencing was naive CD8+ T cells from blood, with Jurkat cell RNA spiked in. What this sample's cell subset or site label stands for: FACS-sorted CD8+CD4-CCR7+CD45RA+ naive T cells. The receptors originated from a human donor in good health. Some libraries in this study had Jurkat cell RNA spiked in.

The CDR3 coding sequence is TGTGCCAGCAGCGCTCTTAGCGGTAGGGGCAATCAGCCCCAGCATTTT. It encodes CASSALSGRGNQPQHF. The chain uses TRBV7-6 and TRBJ1-5, with D unresolved. The germline V and J ends were trimmed by 5 bases and 2 bases, with 16 bases remaining between them. The CDR3 contains 16 residues. Germline V gives CDR1 SGHVS, CDR2 FNYEAQ.

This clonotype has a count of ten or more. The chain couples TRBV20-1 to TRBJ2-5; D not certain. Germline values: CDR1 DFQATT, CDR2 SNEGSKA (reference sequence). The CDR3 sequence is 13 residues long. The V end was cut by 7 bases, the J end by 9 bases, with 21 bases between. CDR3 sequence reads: CSVRSPEASSQYF. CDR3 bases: TGCAGTGTCCGTAGTCCTGAAGCGTCGTCCCAGTACTTC.

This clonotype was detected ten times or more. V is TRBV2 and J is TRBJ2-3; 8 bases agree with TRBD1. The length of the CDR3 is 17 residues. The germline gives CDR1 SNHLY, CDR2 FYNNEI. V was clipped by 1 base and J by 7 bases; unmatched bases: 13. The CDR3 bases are TGTGCCAGCAGTGAAGGGAGGACGGGACAGGTCCAAAATACGCAGTATTTT. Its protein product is CASSEGRTGQVQNTQYF.

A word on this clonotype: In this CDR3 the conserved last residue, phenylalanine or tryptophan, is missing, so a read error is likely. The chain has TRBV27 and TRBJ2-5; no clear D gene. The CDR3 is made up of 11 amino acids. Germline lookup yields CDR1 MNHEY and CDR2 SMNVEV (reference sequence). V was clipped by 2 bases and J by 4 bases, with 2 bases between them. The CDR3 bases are TGTGCCAGCAGTTTACGAGAGACCCAGTACCTC. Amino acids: CASSLRETQYL.

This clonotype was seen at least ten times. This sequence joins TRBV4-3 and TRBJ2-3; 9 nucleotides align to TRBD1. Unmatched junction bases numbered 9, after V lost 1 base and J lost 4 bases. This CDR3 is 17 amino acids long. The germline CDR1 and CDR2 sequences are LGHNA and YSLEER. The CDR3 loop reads CASSQAGTGSIPDTQYF. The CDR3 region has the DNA TGCGCCAGCAGCCAAGCCGGGACAGGGTCCATCCCAGATACGCAGTATTTT.

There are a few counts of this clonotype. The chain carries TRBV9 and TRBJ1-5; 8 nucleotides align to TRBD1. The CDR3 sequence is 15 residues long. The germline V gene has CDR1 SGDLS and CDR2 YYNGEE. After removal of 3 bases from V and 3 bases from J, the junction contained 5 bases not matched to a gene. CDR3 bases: TGTGCCAGCAGCGGGCCAGGGGGCATCAATCAGCCCCAGCATTTT. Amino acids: CASSGPGGINQPQHF.

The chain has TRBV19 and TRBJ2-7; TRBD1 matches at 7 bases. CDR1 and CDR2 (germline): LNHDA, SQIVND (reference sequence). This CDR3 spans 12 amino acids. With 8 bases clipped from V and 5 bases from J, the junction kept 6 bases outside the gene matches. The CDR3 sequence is CASGDRDHEQYF. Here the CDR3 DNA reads TGTGCCAGTGGGGACAGAGACCACGAGCAGTACTTC.

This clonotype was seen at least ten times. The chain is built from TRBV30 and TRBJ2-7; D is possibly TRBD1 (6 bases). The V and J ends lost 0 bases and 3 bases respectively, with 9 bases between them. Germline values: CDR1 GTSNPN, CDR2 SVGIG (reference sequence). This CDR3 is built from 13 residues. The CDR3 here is CAWSVGRGYEQYF. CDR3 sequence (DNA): TGTGCCTGGAGTGTCGGCAGGGGCTACGAGCAGTACTTC.

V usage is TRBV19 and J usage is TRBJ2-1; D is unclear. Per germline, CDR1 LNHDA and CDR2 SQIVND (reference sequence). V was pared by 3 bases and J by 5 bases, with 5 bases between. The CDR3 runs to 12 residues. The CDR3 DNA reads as TGTGCCAGTAGTATGTTTCACAATGAGCAGTTCTTC. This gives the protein CASSMFHNEQFF.

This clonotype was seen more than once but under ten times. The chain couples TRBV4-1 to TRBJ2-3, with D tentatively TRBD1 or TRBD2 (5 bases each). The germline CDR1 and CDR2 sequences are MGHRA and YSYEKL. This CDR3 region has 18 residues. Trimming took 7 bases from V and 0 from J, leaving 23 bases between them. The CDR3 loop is CASKPFGDVSSSTDTQYF. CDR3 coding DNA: TGCGCCAGCAAACCATTTGGGGACGTAAGTTCTAGCACAGATACGCAGTATTTT.

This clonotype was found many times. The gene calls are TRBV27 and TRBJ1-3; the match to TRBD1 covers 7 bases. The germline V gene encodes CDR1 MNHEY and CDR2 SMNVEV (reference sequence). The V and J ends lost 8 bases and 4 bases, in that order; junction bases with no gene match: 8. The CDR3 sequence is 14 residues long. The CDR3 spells CASANRGGGNTIYF. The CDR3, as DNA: TGTGCCAGCGCAAACAGGGGCGGAGGAAACACCATATATTTT.

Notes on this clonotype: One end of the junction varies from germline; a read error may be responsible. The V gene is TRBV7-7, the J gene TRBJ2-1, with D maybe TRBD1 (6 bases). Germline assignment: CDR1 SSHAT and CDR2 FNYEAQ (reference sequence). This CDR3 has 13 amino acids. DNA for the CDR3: TGTGCTAGCAGCCCACAGGGTAGCCATGAGCAGTTCTTC. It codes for CASSPQGSHEQFF.

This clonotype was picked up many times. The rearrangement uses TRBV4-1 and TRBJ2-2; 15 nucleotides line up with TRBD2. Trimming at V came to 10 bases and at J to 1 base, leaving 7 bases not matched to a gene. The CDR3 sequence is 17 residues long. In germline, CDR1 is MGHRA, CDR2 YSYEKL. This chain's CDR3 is CATWTSGGARNTGELFF. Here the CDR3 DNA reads TGCGCCACCTGGACTAGCGGGGGGGCCAGGAACACCGGGGAGCTGTTTTTT.

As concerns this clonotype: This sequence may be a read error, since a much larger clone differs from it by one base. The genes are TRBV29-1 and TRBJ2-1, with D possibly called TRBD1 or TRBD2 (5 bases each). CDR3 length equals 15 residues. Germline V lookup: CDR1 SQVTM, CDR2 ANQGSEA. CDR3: CSVSPGRLAYNGQFF. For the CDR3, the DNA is TGCAGCGTGAGCCCGGGACGGCTAGCCTACAATGGGCAGTTCTTC.

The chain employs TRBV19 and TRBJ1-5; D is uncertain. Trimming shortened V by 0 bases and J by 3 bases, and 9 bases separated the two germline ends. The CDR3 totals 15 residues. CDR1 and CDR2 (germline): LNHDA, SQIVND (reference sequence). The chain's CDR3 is CASSIDQYTNQPQHF. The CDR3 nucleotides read TGTGCCAGTAGTATAGATCAATATACCAATCAGCCCCAGCATTTT.

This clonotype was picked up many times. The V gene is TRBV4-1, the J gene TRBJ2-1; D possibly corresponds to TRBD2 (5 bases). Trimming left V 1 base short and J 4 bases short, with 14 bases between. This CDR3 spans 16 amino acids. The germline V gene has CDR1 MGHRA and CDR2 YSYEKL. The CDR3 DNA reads TGCGCCAGCAGCCAAGGAGGAACGGGGTTGTACAATGAGCAGTTCTTC. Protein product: CASSQGGTGLYNEQFF.

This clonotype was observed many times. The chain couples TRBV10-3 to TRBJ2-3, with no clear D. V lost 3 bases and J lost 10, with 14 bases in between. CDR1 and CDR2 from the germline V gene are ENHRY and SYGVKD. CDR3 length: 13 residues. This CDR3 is CAISDSPTSAQYF. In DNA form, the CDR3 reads TGTGCCATCAGTGACTCTCCGACAAGTGCGCAGTATTTT.

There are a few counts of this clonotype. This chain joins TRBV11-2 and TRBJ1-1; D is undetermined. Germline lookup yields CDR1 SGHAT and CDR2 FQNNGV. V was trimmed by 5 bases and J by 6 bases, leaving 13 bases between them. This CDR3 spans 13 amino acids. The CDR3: CASSLRLGSEAFF. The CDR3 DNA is TGTGCCAGCAGCCTTAGGTTGGGGTCTGAAGCTTTCTTT.

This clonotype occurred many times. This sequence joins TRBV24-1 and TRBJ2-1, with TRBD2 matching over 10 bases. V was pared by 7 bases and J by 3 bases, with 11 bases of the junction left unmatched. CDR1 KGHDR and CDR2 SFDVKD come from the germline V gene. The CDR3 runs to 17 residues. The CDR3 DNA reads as TGTGCCACCAGCCAGGGGCTAGCGGGGGACAACTACAATGAGCAGTTCTTC. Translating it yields CATSQGLAGDNYNEQFF.

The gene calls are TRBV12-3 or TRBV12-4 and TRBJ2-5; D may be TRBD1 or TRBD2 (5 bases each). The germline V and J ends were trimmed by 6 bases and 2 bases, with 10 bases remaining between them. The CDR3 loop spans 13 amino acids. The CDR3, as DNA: TGTGCCAGCAGCAATGAGGGGCAAGAGACCCAGTACTTC. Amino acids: CASSNEGQETQYF.

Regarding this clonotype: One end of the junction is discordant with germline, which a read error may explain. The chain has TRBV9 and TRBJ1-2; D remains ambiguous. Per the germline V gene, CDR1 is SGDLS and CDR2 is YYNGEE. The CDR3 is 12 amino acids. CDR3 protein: CASSVASYGYAF. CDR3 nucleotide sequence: TGTGCCAGCAGCGTAGCCAGCTATGGCTACGCCTTC.

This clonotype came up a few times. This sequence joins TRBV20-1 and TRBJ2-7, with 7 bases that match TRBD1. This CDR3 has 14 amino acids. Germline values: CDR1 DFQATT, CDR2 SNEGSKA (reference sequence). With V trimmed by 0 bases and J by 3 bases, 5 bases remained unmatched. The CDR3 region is CSAREGDSVYEQYF. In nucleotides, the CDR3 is TGCAGTGCTAGAGAGGGGGACAGTGTCTACGAGCAGTACTTC.

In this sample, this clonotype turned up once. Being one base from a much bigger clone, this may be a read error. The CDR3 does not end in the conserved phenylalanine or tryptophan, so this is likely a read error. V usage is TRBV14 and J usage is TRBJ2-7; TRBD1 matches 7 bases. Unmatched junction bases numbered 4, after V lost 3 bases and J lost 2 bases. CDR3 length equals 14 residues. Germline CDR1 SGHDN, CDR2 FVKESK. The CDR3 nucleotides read TGTGCCAGCAGCCACCCGGGACAGACCTACGAGCAGTACCTC. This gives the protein CASSHPGQTYEQYL.

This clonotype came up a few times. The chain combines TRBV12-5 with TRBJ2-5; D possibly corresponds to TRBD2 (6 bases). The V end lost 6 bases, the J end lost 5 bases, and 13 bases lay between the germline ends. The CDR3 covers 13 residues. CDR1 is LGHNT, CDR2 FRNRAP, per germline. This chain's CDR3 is CASGPGTHETQYF. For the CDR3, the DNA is TGTGCTAGTGGCCCCGGGACTCACGAGACCCAGTACTTC.

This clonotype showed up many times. The CDR3, as DNA: TGTGCCAGCAGATCCATAAGCACAGATACGCAGTATTTT. This codes for CASRSISTDTQYF. V and J are TRBV7-9 and TRBJ2-3; D gene ambiguous. The V end was cut by 6 bases, the J end by 0 bases, with 7 bases between. The CDR3 runs to 13 residues. Germline V gene lookup returns CDR1 SEHNR and CDR2 FQNEAQ (reference sequence).

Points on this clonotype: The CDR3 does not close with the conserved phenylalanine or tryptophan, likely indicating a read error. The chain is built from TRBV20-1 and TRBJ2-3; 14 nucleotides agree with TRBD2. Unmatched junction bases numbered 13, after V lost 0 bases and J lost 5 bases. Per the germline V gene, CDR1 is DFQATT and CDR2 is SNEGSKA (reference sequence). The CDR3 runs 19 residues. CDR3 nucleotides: TGCAGTGCTAGAGATCGTGAGGTCGGGACTAGCGGGAGTTTAGATACGCAGTATCTT. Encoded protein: CSARDREVGTSGSLDTQYL.

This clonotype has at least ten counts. CDR3 in DNA: TGTGCCAGCAGCGCCCGCCTGGGGAGACAAGAGACCCAGTACTTC. Protein sequence: CASSARLGRQETQYF. The V call is TRBV7-9, the J call TRBJ2-5, with TRBD2 as a possible D gene (5 bases). Trimming cost V 5 bases and J 2 bases, with 15 bases left between them. CDR1 is SEHNR, CDR2 FQNEAQ, per germline (reference sequence). This CDR3 region has 15 residues.

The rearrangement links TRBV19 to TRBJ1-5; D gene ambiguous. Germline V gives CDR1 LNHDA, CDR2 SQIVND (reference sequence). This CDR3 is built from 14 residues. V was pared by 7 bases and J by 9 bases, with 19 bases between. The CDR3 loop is CASNPGNVLGPQHF. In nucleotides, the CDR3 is TGTGCCAGTAATCCCGGGAACGTGTTGGGGCCCCAGCATTTT.